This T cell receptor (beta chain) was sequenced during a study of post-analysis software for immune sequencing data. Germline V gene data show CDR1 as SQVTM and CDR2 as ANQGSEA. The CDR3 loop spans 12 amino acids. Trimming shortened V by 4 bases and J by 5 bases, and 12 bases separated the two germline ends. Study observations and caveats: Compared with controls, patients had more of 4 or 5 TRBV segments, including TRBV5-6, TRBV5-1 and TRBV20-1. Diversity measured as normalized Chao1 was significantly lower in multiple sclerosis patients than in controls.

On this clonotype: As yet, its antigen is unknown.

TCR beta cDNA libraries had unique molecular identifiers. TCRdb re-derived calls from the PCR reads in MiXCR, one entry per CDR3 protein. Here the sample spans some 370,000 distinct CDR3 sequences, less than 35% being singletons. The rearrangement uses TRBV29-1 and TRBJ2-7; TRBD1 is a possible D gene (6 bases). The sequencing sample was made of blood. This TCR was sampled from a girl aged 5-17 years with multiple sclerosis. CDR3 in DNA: TGCAGCGTTGTGACAGGTATGGACGAGCAGTACTTC. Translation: CSVVTGMDEQYF.